One and the same sample provided the 14 T cell receptor beta chains below, sequenced in a study of CD8 T cells in Susac syndrome. Random hexamers primed reverse transcription of about 0.5 to 1 ug RNA. Each CDR3 protein gets one entry after TCRdb re-called the immunoSEQ multiplex PCR reads with MiXCR. The profile shows 170,000 or so distinct CDR3 sequences, more than 95% of them singletons. The specimen was CD4+ T cells from PBMCs. The receptors were gathered from a human donor with Susac syndrome.

The chain combines TRBV5-1 with TRBJ1-6; 9 nucleotides match TRBD1. With V trimmed by 5 bases and J by 10 bases, 7 bases remained unmatched. Germline assignment: CDR1 SGHRS and CDR2 YFSETQ. The CDR3 has 14 amino acids. The CDR3 DNA reads as TGCGCCAGCAGACCGGGACAGGGCTCATCACCCCTCCACTTT. This gives the protein CASRPGQGSSPLHF.

The V and J genes are TRBV7-2 and TRBJ1-5; D gene ambiguous. Germline CDR1 and CDR2: SGHTA and FQGNSA. The V and J ends lost 5 bases and 4 bases respectively, with 9 bases between them. There are 13 residues in the CDR3. The CDR3, as DNA: TGTGCCAGCAGCCGTACAACTAATCAGCCCCAGCATTTT. Protein: CASSRTTNQPQHF.

The rearrangement joins TRBV20-1 to TRBJ2-7, with D perhaps given as TRBD1 or TRBD2 (7 bases each). Per the germline V gene, CDR1 is DFQATT and CDR2 is SNEGSKA (reference sequence). The CDR3 covers 14 residues. The V and J ends lost 5 bases and 1 base respectively, with 15 bases between them. CDR3 loop: CSAPQGGASYEQYV. The CDR3 nucleotides read TGCAGTGCTCCCCAGGGGGGGGCTTCCTACGAGCAGTACGTC.

The chain carries TRBV7-9 and TRBJ2-4; TRBD1 matches at 8 bases. The V gene end was trimmed by 5 bases and the J gene end by 6 bases; junction bases not matched to a gene: 12. This CDR3 is built from 16 residues. Germline assignment: CDR1 SEHNR and CDR2 FQNEAQ (reference sequence). CDR3 protein: CASSRVRGRIPNIQYF. In DNA form, the CDR3 reads TGTGCCAGCAGCCGAGTCAGGGGGCGCATTCCAAACATTCAGTACTTC.

V and J are TRBV30 and TRBJ2-7; D possibly uses TRBD1 or TRBD2 (6 bases each). The germline V gene encodes CDR1 GTSNPN and CDR2 SVGIG (reference sequence). The CDR3 has 12 amino acids. V lost 3 bases and J 2 bases, leaving 8 bases between the germline ends. CDR3 loop: CAWRGGTYEQYF. CDR3 DNA sequence: TGTGCCTGGAGAGGGGGGACCTACGAGCAGTACTTC.

This clonotype was recorded only once. The chain is built from TRBV29-1 and TRBJ2-4, with 8 bases that match TRBD1. This CDR3 has 15 amino acids. V was pared by 1 base and J by 0 bases, with 2 bases of the junction left unmatched. Germline V gene lookup returns CDR1 SQVTM and CDR2 ANQGSEA. For the CDR3, the DNA is TGCAGCGTTGAAGGGGACAGGACAGCCAAAAACATTCAGTACTTC. Translated, it gives CSVEGDRTAKNIQYF. The full variable domain, completed using reference TRBV29-1 and TRBJ2-4, is SAVISQKPSRDICQRGTSLTIQCQVDSQVTMMFWYRQQPGQSLTLIATANQGSEATYESGFVIDKFPISRPNLTFSTLTVSNMSPEDSSIYLCSVEGDRTAKNIQYFGAGTRLSVL.

The rearrangement links TRBV20-1 to TRBJ1-1; TRBD1 agrees at 9 bases. V shed 3 bases and J 6 bases; nucleotides not matched to a gene: 5. The CDR3 consists of 13 residues. Per germline, CDR1 DFQATT and CDR2 SNEGSKA (reference sequence). CDR3 amino acids: CSARGTGTPEAFF. In DNA, the CDR3 is TGCAGTGCTAGGGGGACAGGGACCCCTGAAGCTTTCTTT.

The chain couples TRBV5-1 to TRBJ1-2; 9 positions match TRBD1. In germline, CDR1 is SGHRS, CDR2 YFSETQ. The CDR3 covers 12 residues. The J segment lost 8 bases and the V segment lost 3 bases, leaving 2 bases of the junction unmatched. The CDR3 nucleotides are TGCGCCAGCAGCTCGGGACAGGGCGGCTACACCTTC. Residues: CASSSGQGGYTF.

In its sample, this clonotype was seen once. The chain's CDR3 is CASSSGSGRMETQYF. The CDR3 DNA reads TGTGCCAGCAGCTCCGGAAGCGGGAGGATGGAGACCCAGTACTTC. The chain is built from TRBV7-2 and TRBJ2-5; 9 positions agree with TRBD2. The CDR3 runs to 15 residues. Germline V gene data show CDR1 as SGHTA and CDR2 as FQGNSA. Unmatched junction bases numbered 8, after V lost 4 bases and J lost 5 bases.

This chain connects TRBV16 to TRBJ2-2; 7 positions agree with TRBD2. The CDR3 spans 13 residues. Germline V lookup: CDR1 KGHSY, CDR2 FQNENV. With V trimmed by 2 bases and J by 12 bases, 6 bases remained unmatched. CDR3 in amino acids: CASSQGGRGKLFF. Here the CDR3 DNA reads TGTGCCAGCAGCCAAGGCGGGAGAGGGAAGCTGTTTTTT.

This rearrangement joins TRBV20-1 to TRBJ1-5; D is unresolved. V lost 6 bases and J 0 bases, leaving 12 bases between the germline ends. The germline V gene has CDR1 DFQATT and CDR2 SNEGSKA (reference sequence). The CDR3 is 14 residues long. The CDR3 DNA is TGCAGTGCGACGGCAGCCCTTAGCAATCAGCCCCAGCATTTT. This gives the protein CSATAALSNQPQHF.

A single count supports this clonotype. The chain has TRBV5-6 and TRBJ2-5; TRBD1 matches 8 bases. CDR1 and CDR2 from the germline V gene are SGHDT and YYEEEE. This CDR3 is built from 15 residues. Trimming at V came to 4 bases and at J to 2 bases, leaving 7 bases not matched to a gene. The CDR3 sequence is CASSPWDRRQETQYF. DNA for the CDR3: TGTGCCAGCAGCCCCTGGGACAGGCGGCAAGAGACCCAGTACTTC.

The chain couples TRBV6-5 to TRBJ2-4; D remains unclear. The V gene lost 4 bases and the J gene lost 6 bases, with 7 bases spanning the gap. The CDR3 consists of 12 residues. Germline loops: CDR1 MNHEY, CDR2 SVGAGI. The CDR3 coding sequence is TGTGCCAGCAGTTCAGGATCAAACATTCAGTACTTC. Protein product: CASSSGSNIQYF.

The chain has TRBV15 and TRBJ2-7; no firm D call. The CDR3 is 17 residues long. Germline loops: CDR1 LNHNV, CDR2 YYDKDF (reference sequence). V lost 0 bases, J lost 2 bases, and 17 bases lay in between. DNA of the CDR3: TGTGCCACCAGCAGAGATTTGGGCAGGTCCGACGCCTACGAGCAGTACGTC. Protein: CATSRDLGRSDAYEQYV.